This TCR beta chain was captured in a study of CD8+CD57+ T cells in acquired aplastic anemia. Sequencing involved patients with CD8+CD57+ cell expansion previously shown by flow cytometry. Germline V lookup: CDR1 SNHLY, CDR2 FYNNEI. V shed 3 bases and J 1 base; nucleotides not matched to a gene: 5. The CDR3 consists of 17 residues. CDR3 and TCR beta VDJ profiling relied on a genomic DNA template. TCRdb itself ran the reads through MiXCR, one entry per CDR3 protein. The table records around 200,000 distinct CDR3 sequences, 60% to 80% of them present only once. The gene calls are TRBV2 and TRBJ2-3, with 12 bases lining up with TRBD2. This receptor was obtained from a human donor with aplastic anemia. Sequences were obtained from sorted CD4+, CD8+, or CD8+CD57+ T cells (not recorded which) from PBMCs. CDR3 residues: CASSELAGGPGTDTQYF. The CDR3 DNA reads as TGTGCCAGCAGTGAGCTAGCGGGAGGGCCAGGCACAGATACGCAGTATTTT.